This T cell receptor beta chain was captured by sequencing in a study of cytomegalovirus exposure and HLA in healthy donors. PCR amplification relied on 60 Vbeta primers (plus 13 Jbeta primers). Profiling relied on immunoSEQ multiplex PCR, and the TCRdb table lists in-frame clones only, not all of them. The data show about 100,000 clones, over 60% seen once. V was clipped by 6 bases and J by 2 bases, with 9 bases between them. The CDR3 has 13 amino acids. From germline, CDR1 is ENHRY and CDR2 SYGVKD. Unrecorded immune exposure was likely among donors, who were nominally healthy when sampled. The sample consisted of PBMCs. The origin of this receptor is a woman under 30 in good health and CMV-seropositive. The chain combines TRBV10-3 with TRBJ2-3, with a tentative D call TRBD1 (6 bases). CDR3 protein: CAIRAGVTDTQYF. Here the CDR3 DNA reads TGTGCCATCAGGGCAGGGGTCACAGATACGCAGTATTTT.